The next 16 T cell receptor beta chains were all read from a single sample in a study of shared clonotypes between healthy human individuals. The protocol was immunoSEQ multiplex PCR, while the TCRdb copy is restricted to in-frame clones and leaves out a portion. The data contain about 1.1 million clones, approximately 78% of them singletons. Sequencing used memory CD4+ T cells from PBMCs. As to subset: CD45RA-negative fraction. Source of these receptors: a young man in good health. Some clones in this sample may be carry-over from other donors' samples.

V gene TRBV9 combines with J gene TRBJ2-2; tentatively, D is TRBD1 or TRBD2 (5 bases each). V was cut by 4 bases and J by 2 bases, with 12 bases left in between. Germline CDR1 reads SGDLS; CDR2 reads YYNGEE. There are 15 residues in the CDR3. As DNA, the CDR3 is TGTGCCAGCAGCCCCCCCGGGGCAAACACCGGGGAGCTGTTTTTT. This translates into CASSPPGANTGELFF.

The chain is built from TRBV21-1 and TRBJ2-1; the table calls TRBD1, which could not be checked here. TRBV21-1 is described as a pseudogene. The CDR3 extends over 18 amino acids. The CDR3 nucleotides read TGTGCCAGCATCACGGACAGGACACACCTTTGGGGCTGGAGTGAGCAGTTCTTC. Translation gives CASITDRTHLWGWSEQFF.

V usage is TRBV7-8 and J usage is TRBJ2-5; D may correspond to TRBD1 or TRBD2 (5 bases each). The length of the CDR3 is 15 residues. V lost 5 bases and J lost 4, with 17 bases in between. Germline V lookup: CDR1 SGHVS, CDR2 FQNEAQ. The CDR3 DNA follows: TGTGCCAGCAGCCCTCGGGACCTTGGGGGAGAGACCCAGTACTTC. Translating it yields CASSPRDLGGETQYF.

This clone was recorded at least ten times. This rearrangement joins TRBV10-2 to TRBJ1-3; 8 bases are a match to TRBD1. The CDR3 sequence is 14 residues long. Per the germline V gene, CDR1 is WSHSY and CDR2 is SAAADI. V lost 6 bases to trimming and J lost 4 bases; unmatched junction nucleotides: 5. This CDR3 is CASRTGEAGNTIYF. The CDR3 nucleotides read TGCGCCAGCAGGACAGGGGAGGCGGGAAACACCATATATTTT.

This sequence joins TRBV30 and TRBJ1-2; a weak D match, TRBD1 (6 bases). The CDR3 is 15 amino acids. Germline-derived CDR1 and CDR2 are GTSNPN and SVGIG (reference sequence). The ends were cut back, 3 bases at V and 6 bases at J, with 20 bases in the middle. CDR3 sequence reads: CAWRATGKGLDGYTF. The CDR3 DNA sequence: TGTGCCTGGAGGGCTACAGGGAAGGGGCTCGATGGCTACACCTTC. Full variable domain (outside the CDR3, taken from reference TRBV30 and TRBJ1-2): SQTIHQWPATLVQPVGSPLSLECTVEGTSNPNLYWYRQAAGRGLQLLFYSVGIGQISSEVPQNLSASRPQDRQFILSSKKLLLSDSGFYLCAWRATGKGLDGYTFGSGTRLTVV.

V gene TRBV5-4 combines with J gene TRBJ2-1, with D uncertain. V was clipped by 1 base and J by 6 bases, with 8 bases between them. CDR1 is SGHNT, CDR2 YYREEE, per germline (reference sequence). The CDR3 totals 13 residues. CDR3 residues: CASSLYSSNEQFF. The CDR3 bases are TGTGCCAGCAGCTTGTACAGCTCCAATGAGCAGTTCTTC.

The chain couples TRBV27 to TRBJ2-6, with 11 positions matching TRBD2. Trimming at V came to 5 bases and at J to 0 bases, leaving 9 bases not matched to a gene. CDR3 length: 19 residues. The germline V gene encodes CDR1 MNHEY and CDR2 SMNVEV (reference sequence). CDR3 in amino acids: CASSTPGLADLSGANVLTF. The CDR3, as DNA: TGTGCCAGCAGTACCCCGGGACTAGCGGATCTCTCTGGGGCCAACGTCCTGACTTTC.

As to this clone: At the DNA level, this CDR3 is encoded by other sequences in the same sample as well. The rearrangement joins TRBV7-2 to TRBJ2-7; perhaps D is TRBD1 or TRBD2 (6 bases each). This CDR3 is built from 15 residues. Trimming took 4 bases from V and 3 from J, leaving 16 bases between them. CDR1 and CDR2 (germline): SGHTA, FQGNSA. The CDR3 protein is CASSSAGGGYYEQYF. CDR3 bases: TGTGCCAGCAGCTCCGCAGGAGGGGGATACTACGAGCAGTACTTC.

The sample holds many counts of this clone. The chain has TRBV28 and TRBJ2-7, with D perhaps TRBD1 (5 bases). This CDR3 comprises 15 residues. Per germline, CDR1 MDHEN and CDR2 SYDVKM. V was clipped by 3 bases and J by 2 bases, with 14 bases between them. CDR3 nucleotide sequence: TGTGCCAGCAGTTTGAAGGGGTTACCCCCCTACGAGCAGTACTTC. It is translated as CASSLKGLPPYEQYF.

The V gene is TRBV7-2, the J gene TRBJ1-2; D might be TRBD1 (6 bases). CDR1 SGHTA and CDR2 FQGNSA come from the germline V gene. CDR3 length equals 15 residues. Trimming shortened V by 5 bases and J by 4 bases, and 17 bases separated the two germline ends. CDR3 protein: CASSISTGYLYGYTF. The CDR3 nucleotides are TGTGCCAGCAGCATATCGACAGGATACCTCTATGGCTACACCTTC. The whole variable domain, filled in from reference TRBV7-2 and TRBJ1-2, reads GAGVSQSPSNKVTEKGKDVELRCDPISGHTALYWYRQSLGQGLEFLIYFQGNSAPDKSGLPSDRFSAERTGGSVSTLTIQRTQQEDSAVYLCASSISTGYLYGYTFGSGTRLTVV.

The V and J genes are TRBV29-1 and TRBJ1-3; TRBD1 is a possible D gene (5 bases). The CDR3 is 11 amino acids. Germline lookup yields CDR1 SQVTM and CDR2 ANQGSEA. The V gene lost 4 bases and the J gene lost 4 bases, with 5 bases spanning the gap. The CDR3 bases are TGCAGCGTTGCAGGGGGAAACACCATATATTTT. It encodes CSVAGGNTIYF.

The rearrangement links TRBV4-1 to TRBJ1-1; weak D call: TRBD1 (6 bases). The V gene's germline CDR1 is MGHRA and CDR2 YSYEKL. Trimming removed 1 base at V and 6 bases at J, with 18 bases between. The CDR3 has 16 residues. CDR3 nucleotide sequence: TGCGCCAGCAGCCAAGTAGTAGAACAGGGTTACGCTGAAGCTTTCTTT. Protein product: CASSQVVEQGYAEAFF.

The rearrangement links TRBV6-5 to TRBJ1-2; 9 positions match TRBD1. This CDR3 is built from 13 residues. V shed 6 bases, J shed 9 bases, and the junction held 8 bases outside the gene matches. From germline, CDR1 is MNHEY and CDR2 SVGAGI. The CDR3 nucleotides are TGTGCCAGCAGCCTGGGACAGGGATTGAGCTACACCTTC. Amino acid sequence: CASSLGQGLSYTF.

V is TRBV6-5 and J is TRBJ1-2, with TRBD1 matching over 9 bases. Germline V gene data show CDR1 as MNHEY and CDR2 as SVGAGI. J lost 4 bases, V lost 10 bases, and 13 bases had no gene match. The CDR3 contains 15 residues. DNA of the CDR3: TGTGCCACCATATGGCCGGGACAGGGCTCCTATGGCTACACCTTC. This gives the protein CATIWPGQGSYGYTF.

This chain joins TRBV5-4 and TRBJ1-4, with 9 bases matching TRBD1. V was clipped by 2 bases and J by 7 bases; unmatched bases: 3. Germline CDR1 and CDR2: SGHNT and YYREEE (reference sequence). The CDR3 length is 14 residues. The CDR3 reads CASSLQGAGEKLFF. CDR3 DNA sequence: TGTGCCAGCAGCTTACAGGGGGCGGGTGAAAAACTGTTTTTT.

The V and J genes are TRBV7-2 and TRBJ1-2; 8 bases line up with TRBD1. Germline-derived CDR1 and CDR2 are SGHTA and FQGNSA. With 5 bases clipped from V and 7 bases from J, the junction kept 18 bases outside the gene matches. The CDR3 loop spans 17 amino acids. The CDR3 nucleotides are TGTGCCAGCAGCAAAGGGGGGGCCTTAGGGACAGGCGGTGGCTACACCTTC. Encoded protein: CASSKGGALGTGGGYTF.